The 30 T cell receptor beta chains in this list originate from one sample, sequenced in a study of blood T cells in healthy people across ages. The second PCR ran roughly 7 to 12 cycles with a sample-barcoded 5' primer and J-beta primers. TCRdb reprocessed the 5' RACE reads via MiXCR and lists one record per CDR3 protein. Here the sample spans 600,000 to 850,000 distinct CDR3 sequences, 40% to 45% being singletons. The sample comprised blood. All receptors derive from an older woman in good health.

This clonotype was seen ten or more times. V gene TRBV7-2 combines with J gene TRBJ2-1; a weak D match, TRBD1 (6 bases). V gave up 4 bases and J gave up 4 bases, with 17 bases separating them. The CDR3 extends over 16 amino acids. CDR1 is SGHTA, CDR2 FQGNSA, per germline. The CDR3, as DNA: TGTGCCAGCAGCTCCATGCCGACAGGTTCTTACAATGAGCAGTTCTTC. Its translation is CASSSMPTGSYNEQFF.

This CDR3 is CASSSSDERSSYEQYF. CDR3 bases: TGTGCCAGCAGCTCTTCGGATGAGCGGTCCTCCTACGAGCAGTACTTC. The J gene is TRBJ2-7, the V gene TRBV7-4; weak D call: TRBD2 (5 bases). Germline CDR1 and CDR2: SGHVT and SQSDAQ. This CDR3 is built from 16 residues. The V and J ends lost 4 bases and 0 bases respectively, with 16 bases between them. Combining the CDR3 with reference TRBV7-4 and TRBJ2-7 gives the whole variable domain GAGVSQSPRYKVAKRGRDVALRCDSISGHVTLYWYRQTLGQGSEVLTYSQSDAQRDKSGRPSGRFSAERPERSVSTLKIQRTEQGDSAVYLCASSSSDERSSYEQYFGPGTRLTVT.

The chain recombines TRBV4-1 with TRBJ2-4; D possibly matches TRBD1 or TRBD2 (5 bases each). Trimming shortened V by 0 bases and J by 5 bases, and 11 bases separated the two germline ends. This CDR3 region has 15 residues. Germline V CDR1 and CDR2: MGHRA, YSYEKL. CDR3 region: CASSQDVGAENIQYF. Here the CDR3 DNA reads TGCGCCAGCAGCCAAGATGTCGGGGCCGAAAACATTCAGTACTTC.

This clonotype turned up a few times. This chain uses TRBV7-2 with TRBJ1-1, with a possible D match to TRBD1 (5 bases). Germline V CDR1 and CDR2: SGHTA, FQGNSA. V was cut by 8 bases and J by 5 bases, with 18 bases left in between. This CDR3 is 14 amino acids long. The CDR3 nucleotides read TGTGCCAGCTCGGTTGGACGGACAAGAACTGAAGCTTTCTTT. It is translated as CASSVGRTRTEAFF.

This clonotype has just a few counts. This chain uses TRBV11-1 with TRBJ2-1; D unclear. This CDR3 spans 12 amino acids. Trimming took 6 bases from V and 8 from J, leaving 11 bases between them. CDR1 is SGHAT, CDR2 FQDESV, per germline (reference sequence). CDR3: CASRNNLDEQFF. The CDR3 DNA sequence: TGTGCCAGCAGGAACAACTTGGATGAGCAGTTCTTC.

The V gene is TRBV12-3 or TRBV12-4, the J gene TRBJ2-7, with D hard to call. Trimming left V 6 bases short and J 2 bases short, with 17 bases between. The CDR3 spans 15 residues. CDR3 residues: CASSLSIGRAYEQYF. DNA of the CDR3: TGTGCCAGCAGCTTAAGCATCGGTAGGGCCTACGAGCAGTACTTC.

On this clonotype: A much larger clone lies one base from this, so it may be a read error. This chain connects TRBV13 to TRBJ1-1; D remains ambiguous. The CDR3 runs to 11 residues. Looked up from germline, CDR1 is PRHDT and CDR2 is FYEKMQ (reference sequence). With 5 bases removed from V and 1 base from J, the gap between germline ends came to 2 bases. As DNA, the CDR3 is TGTGCCAGCAGCGGGAACACTGAAGCTTTCTTT. Translated: CASSGNTEAFF.

This clonotype has a handful of counts. The chain links TRBV6-6 to TRBJ2-3; D gene ambiguous. From germline, CDR1 is MNHNY and CDR2 SVGAGI (reference sequence). CDR3 length: 17 residues. Between the trimmed V and J ends, which lost 0 bases and 0 bases, there was a span of 13 bases. This CDR3 is CASSYSAPPSSTDTQYF. The CDR3 nucleotides read TGTGCCAGCAGTTACTCGGCCCCGCCCTCTAGCACAGATACGCAGTATTTT.

CDR3 nucleotides: TGTGCCAGCAGTCGAGCAGAGAACACTGAAGCTTTCTTT. Its translation: CASSRAENTEAFF. The chain uses TRBV12-3 or TRBV12-4 and TRBJ1-1; D uncertain. V was cut by 5 bases and J by 1 base, with 8 bases left in between. The CDR3 is 13 residues long.

This chain uses TRBV20-1 with TRBJ1-6; D is uncertain. CDR1 is DFQATT and CDR2 is SNEGSKA in the germline V gene (reference sequence). The V end was cut by 2 bases, the J end by 0 bases, with 11 bases between. The CDR3 extends over 16 amino acids. The CDR3 DNA sequence: TGCAGTGCTAGAACCGGACCCAGCTCCTATAATTCACCCCTCCACTTT. Amino acid sequence: CSARTGPSSYNSPLHF.

A few counts support this clonotype. The V and J genes are TRBV24-1 and TRBJ2-7; D possibly uses TRBD1 or TRBD2 (5 bases each). The CDR3 is 16 residues long. The germline V and J ends were trimmed by 4 bases and 0 bases, with 15 bases remaining between them. Germline V gene sequence: CDR1 KGHDR, CDR2 SFDVKD. CDR3 loop: CATSDNGADNSYEQYF. CDR3 nucleotides: TGTGCCACCAGTGACAACGGGGCAGACAACTCCTACGAGCAGTACTTC.

This chain connects TRBV7-2 to TRBJ2-5; D may match TRBD1 or TRBD2 (6 bases each). The J call is doubtful: the DNA matches TRBJ2-7 better. Germline-derived CDR1 and CDR2 are SGHTA and FQGNSA. The CDR3 sequence is 15 residues long. In nucleotides, the CDR3 is TGTGCCAGCAGCTGGGGGGCGGCGGGTGGCTACGAGCAGTACTTC. It is translated as CASSWGAAGGYEQYF.

Details on this clonotype: A much larger clone differs by one base, so this may be a read error. This chain's CDR3 is CASSTTTSTGTQYF. The CDR3, as DNA: TGTGCCAGCAGCACCACGACTAGCACAGGTACGCAGTATTTT. V is TRBV7-2 and J is TRBJ2-3, with TRBD2 matching 7 bases. The CDR3 has 14 residues. Per the germline V gene, CDR1 is SGHTA and CDR2 is FQGNSA.

This clonotype came up a few times. In DNA form, the CDR3 reads TGTGCCAGCAGTTTTGACGGGTTCAATCAGCCCCAGCATTTT. It is translated as CASSFDGFNQPQHF. The chain carries TRBV6-6 and TRBJ1-5, with D hard to call. The CDR3 is 14 residues long. CDR1 is MNHNY and CDR2 is SVGAGI in the germline V gene (reference sequence). V lost 4 bases to trimming and J lost 3 bases, with 10 bases between them.

As regards this clonotype: Because the CDR3 is missing its conserved closing phenylalanine or tryptophan, this is likely a read error. The chain has TRBV20-1 and TRBJ2-1; the match to TRBD2 covers 9 bases. This CDR3 spans 12 amino acids. Germline-derived CDR1 and CDR2 are DFQATT and SNEGSKA (reference sequence). The CDR3 DNA reads as TGCGGGTCCAGCGGGAGGTACAATGAGCAGTTCTTA. This encodes CGSSGRYNEQFL.

The J gene is TRBJ1-6, the V gene TRBV12-3 or TRBV12-4; D unresolved. V lost 6 bases and J 8 bases, leaving 11 bases between the germline ends. The CDR3 consists of 13 residues. In nucleotides, the CDR3 is TGTGCCAGCAGCAGGACGAACGATTCACCCCTCCACTTT. It is translated as CASSRTNDSPLHF.

The gene calls are TRBV27 and TRBJ2-7; 7 positions agree with TRBD2. This CDR3 is built from 13 residues. CDR1 and CDR2 from the germline V gene are MNHEY and SMNVEV (reference sequence). Losses at the gene ends were 6 bases for V and 5 bases for J; bases not matched to a gene: 7. CDR3 in DNA: TGTGCCAGCAGGCGGGAGAAGCCCCACGAGCAGTACTTC. Translating gives CASRREKPHEQYF.

Many counts were recorded for this clonotype. The chain carries TRBV4-2 and TRBJ2-6; 10 bases fit TRBD2. This CDR3 region has 19 residues. The ends lost 1 base at V and 0 bases at J; junction bases unmatched: 6. Germline loops: CDR1 LGHNA, CDR2 YNFKEQ. The CDR3 DNA reads as TGTGCCAGCAGCCAAGTGGGGTCTAGCGGGAGCTCTGGGGCCAACGTCCTGACTTTC. Amino acids: CASSQVGSSGSSGANVLTF.

The chain couples TRBV20-1 to TRBJ1-6, with D possibly being TRBD1 (5 bases). This CDR3 has 16 residues. Germline CDR1 reads DFQATT; CDR2 reads SNEGSKA (reference sequence). V lost 7 bases and J 0 bases, leaving 16 bases between the germline ends. The CDR3 region has the DNA TGCAGTGTTTTCAGCGGGGGGAGCTCCTATAATTCACCCCTCCACTTT. Translation gives CSVFSGGSSYNSPLHF.

This clonotype has a handful of counts. V is TRBV5-1 and J is TRBJ1-2, with D hard to call. CDR1 is SGHRS and CDR2 is YFSETQ in the germline V gene. The CDR3 is 13 residues long. Trimming removed 0 bases at V and 8 bases at J, with 11 bases between. CDR3 bases: TGCGCCAGCAGCTTGGACTCCCCGGGGGGCTACACCTTC. Translating it yields CASSLDSPGGYTF.

This clonotype was counted many times. The chain carries TRBV12-3 or TRBV12-4 and TRBJ1-5; D uncertain. The CDR3 is 14 amino acids. V dropped 2 bases and J dropped 6 bases, with 11 bases sitting between them. CDR3 coding DNA: TGTGCCAGCAGTTTAACTGGGGATCGTCAGCCCCAGCATTTT. It translates to CASSLTGDRQPQHF.

The chain joins TRBV13 to TRBJ2-1; 7 bases are shared with TRBD2. The V segment lost 4 bases and the J segment 1 base; nucleotides outside the gene matches: 7. Germline V CDR1 and CDR2: PRHDT, FYEKMQ (reference sequence). This CDR3 region has 16 residues. This CDR3 reads CASSYTSEFSYNEQFF. The CDR3 DNA is TGTGCCAGCAGCTATACTAGCGAGTTTTCCTACAATGAGCAGTTCTTC. The whole variable domain, filled in from reference TRBV13 and TRBJ2-1, reads AAGVIQSPRHLIKEKRETATLKCYPIPRHDTVYWYQQGPGQDPQFLISFYEKMQSDKGSIPDRFSAQQFSDYHSELNMSSLELGDSALYFCASSYTSEFSYNEQFFGPGTRLTVL.

The chain employs TRBV28 and TRBJ1-5; tentatively, D is TRBD1 (6 bases). The CDR3 totals 16 residues. CDR1 is MDHEN, CDR2 SYDVKM, per germline. V shed 2 bases and J shed 7 bases, with 18 bases lying between them. The chain's CDR3 is CASSLISGATVQPQHF. In DNA form, the CDR3 reads TGTGCCAGCAGTTTAATTTCGGGGGCGACGGTCCAGCCCCAGCATTTT.

Here the CDR3 DNA reads TGCAGCGTGGGACAGGGAAGATTGGCTTTCTTT. This encodes CSVGQGRLAFF. The genes are TRBV29-1 and TRBJ1-1, with 9 bases lining up with TRBD1. The J segment lost 11 bases and the V segment lost 6 bases, leaving 7 bases of the junction unmatched. CDR1 is SQVTM and CDR2 is ANQGSEA in the germline V gene. The CDR3 spans 11 residues.

In its sample, this clonotype was seen a few times. The V gene is TRBV20-1, the J gene TRBJ1-2; D ambiguous. The CDR3 is 12 residues long. Looked up from germline, CDR1 is DFQATT and CDR2 is SNEGSKA (reference sequence). Trimming cost V 5 bases and J 5 bases, with 12 bases left between them. The CDR3 DNA follows: TGCAGTGCTTCCCGACGGTCTTATGGCTACACCTTC. This encodes CSASRRSYGYTF.

This clonotype showed up many times. The rearrangement joins TRBV9 to TRBJ2-7; TRBD2 matches at 7 bases. The V segment lost 3 bases and the J segment 3 bases; nucleotides outside the gene matches: 6. The CDR3 is 14 residues long. The V gene's germline CDR1 is SGDLS and CDR2 YYNGEE. CDR3 protein: CASSESGTLYEQYF. CDR3 DNA: TGTGCCAGCAGCGAGAGCGGGACCCTCTACGAGCAGTACTTC.

The chain has TRBV4-3 and TRBJ2-3; 12 nucleotides line up with TRBD1. This CDR3 is 16 amino acids long. Germline lookup yields CDR1 LGHNA and CDR2 YSLEER. V trimming: 4 bases; J trimming: 4 bases; junction bases outside the gene matches: 6. This CDR3 is CASSREGQGAPDTQYF. The DNA for the CDR3 is TGCGCCAGCAGCCGAGAGGGACAGGGGGCCCCAGATACGCAGTATTTT.

This clonotype has more than one count but fewer than ten. The chain combines TRBV20-1 with TRBJ2-3; 9 nucleotides agree with TRBD2. Germline trimming cut 5 bases from V and 8 bases from J; bases unmatched to any gene: 5. The CDR3 has 12 residues. From germline, CDR1 is DFQATT and CDR2 SNEGSKA (reference sequence). The CDR3 region has the DNA TGCAGTGCTCAGCGGGAGGAAGGTACGCAGTATTTT. Translated, it gives CSAQREEGTQYF.

J is TRBJ2-7 and V is TRBV20-1; a possible D gene is TRBD1 (5 bases). Deletions cut 4 bases from V and 6 bases from J, with 16 bases between. CDR1 and CDR2 from the germline V gene are DFQATT and SNEGSKA (reference sequence). The CDR3 has 13 residues. The CDR3 here is CSATRVSSPEQYF. The DNA for the CDR3 is TGCAGTGCTACCAGGGTATCCTCACCCGAGCAGTACTTC.

V usage is TRBV15 and J usage is TRBJ2-1, with unresolved D. CDR1 is LNHNV, CDR2 YYDKDF, per germline (reference sequence). CDR3 length equals 14 residues. V was pared by 0 bases and J by 6 bases, with 9 bases between. Here the CDR3 reads CATSRDAGPNEQFF. DNA for the CDR3: TGTGCCACCAGCAGAGATGCCGGACCCAATGAGCAGTTCTTC.